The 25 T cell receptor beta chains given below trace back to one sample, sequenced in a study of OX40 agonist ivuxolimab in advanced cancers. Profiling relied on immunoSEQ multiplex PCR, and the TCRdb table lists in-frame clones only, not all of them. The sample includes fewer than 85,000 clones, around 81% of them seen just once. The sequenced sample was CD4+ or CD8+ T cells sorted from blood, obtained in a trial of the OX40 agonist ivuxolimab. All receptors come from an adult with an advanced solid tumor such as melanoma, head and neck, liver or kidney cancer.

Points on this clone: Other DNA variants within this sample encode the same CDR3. The CDR3 nucleotides are TGTGCCAGCAGCTCTAGCCTGAACACTGAAGCTTTCTTT. It codes for CASSSSLNTEAFF. The V call is TRBV11-2, the J call TRBJ1-1; no definite D call. With 4 bases removed from V and 0 bases from J, the gap between germline ends came to 6 bases. The germline CDR1 and CDR2 sequences are SGHAT and FQNNGV. This CDR3 has 13 amino acids.

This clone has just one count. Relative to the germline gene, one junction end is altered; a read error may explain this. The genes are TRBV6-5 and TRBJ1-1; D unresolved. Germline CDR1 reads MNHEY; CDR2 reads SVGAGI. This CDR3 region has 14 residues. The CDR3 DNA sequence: TGTGCCAGCAGTAAAGATAGTTGGAACCCTGAAGCTTTCTTT. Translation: CASSKDSWNPEAFF.

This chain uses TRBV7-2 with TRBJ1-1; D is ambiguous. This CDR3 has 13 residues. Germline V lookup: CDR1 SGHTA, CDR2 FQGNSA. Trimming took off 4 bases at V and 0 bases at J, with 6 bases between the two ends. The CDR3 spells CASSSSVNTEAFF. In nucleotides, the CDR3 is TGTGCCAGCAGCTCTTCTGTGAACACTGAAGCTTTCTTT. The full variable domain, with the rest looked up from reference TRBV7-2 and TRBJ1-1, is GAGVSQSPSNKVTEKGKDVELRCDPISGHTALYWYRQSLGQGLEFLIYFQGNSAPDKSGLPSDRFSAERTGGSVSTLTIQRTQQEDSAVYLCASSSSVNTEAFFGQGTRLTVV.

The CDR3 here is CAWGIRGFETQYF. The CDR3 nucleotides are TGTGCCTGGGGTATCCGGGGGTTTGAGACCCAGTACTTC. The chain has TRBV30 and TRBJ2-5; D possibly corresponds to TRBD2 (6 bases). This CDR3 has 13 residues. CDR1 GTSNPN and CDR2 SVGIG come from the germline V gene (reference sequence). V was pared by 5 bases and J by 5 bases, with 15 bases between.

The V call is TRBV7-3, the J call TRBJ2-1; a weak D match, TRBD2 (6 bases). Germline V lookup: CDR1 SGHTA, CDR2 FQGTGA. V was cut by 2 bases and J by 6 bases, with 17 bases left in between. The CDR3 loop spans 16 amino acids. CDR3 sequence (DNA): TGTGCCAGCAGCTTAGAAGGAGGTAGCGGCCGCAATGAGCAGTTCTTC. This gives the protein CASSLEGGSGRNEQFF.

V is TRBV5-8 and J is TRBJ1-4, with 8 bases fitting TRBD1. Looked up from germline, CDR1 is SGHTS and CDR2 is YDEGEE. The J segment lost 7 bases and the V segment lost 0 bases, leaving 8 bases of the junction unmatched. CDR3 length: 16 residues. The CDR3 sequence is CASSLGQGAAGEKLFF. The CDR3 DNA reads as TGTGCCAGCAGCTTGGGCCAGGGGGCGGCGGGTGAAAAACTGTTTTTT.

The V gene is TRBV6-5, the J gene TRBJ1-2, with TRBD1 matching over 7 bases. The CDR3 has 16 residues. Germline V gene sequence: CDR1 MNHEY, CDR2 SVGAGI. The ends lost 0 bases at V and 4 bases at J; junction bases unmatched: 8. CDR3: CASSYSGTATLYGYTF. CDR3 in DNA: TGTGCCAGCAGTTACTCCGGGACAGCTACTCTCTATGGCTACACCTTC.

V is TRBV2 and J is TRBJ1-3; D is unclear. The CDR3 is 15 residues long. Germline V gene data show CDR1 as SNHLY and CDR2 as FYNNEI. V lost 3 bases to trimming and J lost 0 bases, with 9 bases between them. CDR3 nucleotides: TGTGCCAGCAGTGAGGGGATCCTCTCTGGAAACACCATATATTTT. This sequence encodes CASSEGILSGNTIYF.

DNA of the CDR3: TGTGCCAGCAGCCAAGATACGTCCGTAAGGCATTCACCCCTCCACTTT. Its protein product is CASSQDTSVRHSPLHF. V is TRBV4-2 and J is TRBJ1-6; D is uncertain. Germline V gene data show CDR1 as LGHNA and CDR2 as YNFKEQ. The length of the CDR3 is 16 residues. Trimming left V 0 bases short and J 8 bases short, with 14 bases between.

This chain's CDR3 is CASSLEGRDPNQYF. Here the CDR3 DNA reads TGCGCCAGCAGCTTGGAAGGCAGGGATCCAAACCAGTACTTC. V is TRBV5-1 and J is TRBJ2-5, with a tentative D call TRBD1 (5 bases). V lost 0 bases and J 10 bases, leaving 16 bases between the germline ends. This CDR3 is 14 amino acids long. The germline gives CDR1 SGHRS, CDR2 YFSETQ.

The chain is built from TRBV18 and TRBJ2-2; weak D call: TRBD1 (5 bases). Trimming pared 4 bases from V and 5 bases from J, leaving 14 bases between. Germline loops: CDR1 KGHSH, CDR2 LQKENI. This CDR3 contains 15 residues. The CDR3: CASSLSTGDTGELFF. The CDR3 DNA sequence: TGTGCCAGCTCACTTTCTACAGGCGATACCGGGGAGCTGTTTTTT.

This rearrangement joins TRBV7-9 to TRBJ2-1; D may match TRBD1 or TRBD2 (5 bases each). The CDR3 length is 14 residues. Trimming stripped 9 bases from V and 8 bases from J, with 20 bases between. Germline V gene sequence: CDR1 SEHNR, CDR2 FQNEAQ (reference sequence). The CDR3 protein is CASAEGLADDEQFF. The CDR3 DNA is TGTGCCAGTGCCGAGGGGCTAGCTGACGATGAGCAGTTCTTC.

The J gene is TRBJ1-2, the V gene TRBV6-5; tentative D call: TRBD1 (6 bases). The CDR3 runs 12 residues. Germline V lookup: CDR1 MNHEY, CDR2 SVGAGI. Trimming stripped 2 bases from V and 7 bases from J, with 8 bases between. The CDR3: CASSYRGGGYTF. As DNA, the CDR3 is TGTGCCAGCAGTTACAGAGGGGGTGGCTACACCTTC.

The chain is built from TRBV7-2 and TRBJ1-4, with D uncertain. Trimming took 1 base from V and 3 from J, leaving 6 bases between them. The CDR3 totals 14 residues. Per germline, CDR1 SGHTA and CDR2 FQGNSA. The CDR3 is CASSLDRSNEKLFF. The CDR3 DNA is TGTGCCAGCAGCTTAGATCGTTCTAATGAAAAACTGTTTTTT.

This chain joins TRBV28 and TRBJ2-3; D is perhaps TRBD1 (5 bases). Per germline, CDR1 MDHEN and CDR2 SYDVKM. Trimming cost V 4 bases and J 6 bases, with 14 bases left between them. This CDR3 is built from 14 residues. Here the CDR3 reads CASSSGRQLDTQYF. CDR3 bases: TGTGCCAGCAGTTCGGGTCGACAGCTCGATACGCAGTATTTT.

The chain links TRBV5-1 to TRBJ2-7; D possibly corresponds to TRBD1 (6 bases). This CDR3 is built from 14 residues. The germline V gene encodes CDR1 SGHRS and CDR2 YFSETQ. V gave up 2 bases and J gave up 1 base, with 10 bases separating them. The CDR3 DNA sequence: TGCGCCAGCAGCTTCCGACAGGCGTCCTACGAGCAGTACTTC. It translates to CASSFRQASYEQYF.

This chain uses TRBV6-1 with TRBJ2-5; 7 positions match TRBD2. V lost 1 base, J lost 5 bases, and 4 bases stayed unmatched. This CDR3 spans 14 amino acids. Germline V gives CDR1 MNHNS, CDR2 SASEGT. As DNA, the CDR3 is TGTGCCAGCAGTGAAGGCGGGAGCCGTGAGACCCAGTACTTC. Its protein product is CASSEGGSRETQYF.

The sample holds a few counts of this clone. Here the CDR3 reads CASSLVRGLEETQYF. The CDR3 DNA sequence: TGCGCCAGCAGCTTGGTCAGGGGGCTCGAAGAGACCCAGTACTTC. This chain links TRBV5-1 with TRBJ2-5; 8 bases match TRBD1. This CDR3 comprises 15 residues. V dropped 0 bases and J dropped 3; count of bases not matched to a gene: 4. Per germline, CDR1 SGHRS and CDR2 YFSETQ.

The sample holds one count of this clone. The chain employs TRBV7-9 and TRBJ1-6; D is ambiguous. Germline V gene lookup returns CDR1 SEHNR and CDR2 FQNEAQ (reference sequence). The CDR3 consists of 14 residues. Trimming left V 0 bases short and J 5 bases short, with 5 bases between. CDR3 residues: CASSLAGDNSPLHF. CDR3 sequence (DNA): TGTGCCAGCAGCTTAGCCGGGGATAATTCACCCCTCCACTTT. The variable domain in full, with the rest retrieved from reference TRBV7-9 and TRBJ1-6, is DTGVSQNPRHKITKRGQNVTFRCDPISEHNRLYWYRQTLGQGPEFLTYFQNEAQLEKSRLLSDRFSAERPKGSFSTLEIQRTEQGDSAMYLCASSLAGDNSPLHFGNGTRLTVT.

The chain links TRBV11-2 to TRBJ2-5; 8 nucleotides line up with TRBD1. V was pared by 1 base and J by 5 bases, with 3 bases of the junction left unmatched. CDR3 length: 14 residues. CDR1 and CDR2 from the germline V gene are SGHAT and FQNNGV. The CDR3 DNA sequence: TGTGCCAGCAGCTTAGGACAGGGGAGGGAGACCCAGTACTTC. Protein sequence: CASSLGQGRETQYF.

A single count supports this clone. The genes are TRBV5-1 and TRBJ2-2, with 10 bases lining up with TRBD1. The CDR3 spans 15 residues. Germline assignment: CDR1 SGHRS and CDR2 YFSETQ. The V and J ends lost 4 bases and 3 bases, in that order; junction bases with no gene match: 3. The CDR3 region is CASSPGQGYTGELFF. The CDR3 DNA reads TGCGCCAGCAGCCCGGGACAGGGGTACACCGGGGAGCTGTTTTTT.

CDR3 sequence reads: CASSIQGFTGELFF. The CDR3 DNA is TGTGCCAGCAGTATACAGGGTTTTACCGGGGAGCTGTTTTTT. The chain recombines TRBV27 with TRBJ2-2, with a tentative D call TRBD1 (6 bases). Germline CDR1 reads MNHEY; CDR2 reads SMNVEV (reference sequence). CDR3 length: 14 residues. V lost 5 bases, J lost 5 bases, and 12 bases lay in between.

The CDR3 loop reads CASSLLQGASTGELFF. CDR3 DNA sequence: TGCGCCAGCAGCTTGTTACAGGGCGCATCCACCGGGGAGCTGTTTTTT. This chain joins TRBV5-1 and TRBJ2-2; D may be TRBD1 (6 bases). Germline CDR1 reads SGHRS; CDR2 reads YFSETQ. The CDR3 contains 16 residues. V gave up 1 base and J gave up 4 bases, with 14 bases separating them.

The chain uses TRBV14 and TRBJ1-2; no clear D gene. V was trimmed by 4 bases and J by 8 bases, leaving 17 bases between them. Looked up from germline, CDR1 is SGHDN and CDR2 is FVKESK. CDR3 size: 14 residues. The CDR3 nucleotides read TGTGCCAGCAGCCGACGCCCTGACAACGTAGGCTACACCTTC. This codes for CASSRRPDNVGYTF. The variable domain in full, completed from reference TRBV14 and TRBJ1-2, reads EAGVTQFPSHSVIEKGQTVTLRCDPISGHDNLYWYRRVMGKEIKFLLHFVKESKQDESGMPNNRFLAERTGGTYSTLKVQPAELEDSGVYFCASSRRPDNVGYTFGSGTRLTVV.

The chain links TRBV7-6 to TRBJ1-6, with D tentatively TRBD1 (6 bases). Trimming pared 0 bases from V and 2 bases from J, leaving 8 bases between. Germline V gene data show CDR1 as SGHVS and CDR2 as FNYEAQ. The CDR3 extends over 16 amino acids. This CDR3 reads CASSLAGGTYNSPLHF. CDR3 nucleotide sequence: TGTGCCAGCAGCTTAGCTGGGGGCACCTATAATTCACCCCTCCACTTT.